Following are 3 T cell receptor beta chains from one sample sequenced in a study of T cells after yellow fever vaccination. TCRdb re-called the 5' RACE reads with MiXCR, one entry per CDR3 protein. The data show some 290,000 distinct CDR3 sequences, about 11% seen once. This material consisted of CD4+ T cells sorted from PBMCs, taken 45 days after the yellow fever booster vaccination. Receptors were obtained from a man between 18 and 29 years old who received the YFV17D yellow fever vaccine.

In this sample, this clonotype turned up once. DNA of the CDR3: TGTGCCAGCAGCGTTGTAGGTTCCGACGGTGCCCAGTACTTC. Its translation is CASSVVGSDGAQYF. The rearrangement joins TRBV9 to TRBJ2-5; the D is unclear. Trimming left V 2 bases short and J 9 bases short, with 17 bases between. The CDR3 extends over 14 amino acids. The germline gives CDR1 SGDLS, CDR2 YYNGEE.

This clonotype turned up a few times. An end of the junction differs from the germline gene, which may be a read error. The chain carries TRBV7-3 and TRBJ1-1; 9 nucleotides agree with TRBD1. This CDR3 has 14 amino acids. Germline V gene lookup returns CDR1 SGHTA and CDR2 FQGTGA. The chain's CDR3 is CASRQGALDTEAFF. In DNA, the CDR3 is TGTGCCAGCAGACAGGGGGCCTTAGACACCGAAGCTTTCTTT.

This clonotype has just a few counts. The DNA for the CDR3 is TGTGCCAGCAGAACCCGCTACAGGGGGCCCGGCTCTGGGGCCAACGTCCTGACTTTC. As protein: CASRTRYRGPGSGANVLTF. This chain uses TRBV6-2 or TRBV6-3 with TRBJ2-6; 9 bases are a match to TRBD1. Germline trimming cut 6 bases from V and 0 bases from J; bases unmatched to any gene: 12. CDR1 and CDR2 (germline): MNHEY, SVGEGT. The CDR3 contains 19 residues.